This T cell receptor beta chain appears in the sequencing data of a study of blood T cell repertoires in COVID-19. Across the study: The analysed material was cDNA or gDNA that came from T cells, B-cell-depleted T cells, or PBMCs.

The CDR3 is made up of 16 amino acids. Trimming at V came to 5 bases and at J to 6 bases, leaving 14 bases not matched to a gene. Germline CDR1 MDHEN, CDR2 SYDVKM. The assay was immunoSEQ multiplex PCR, and TCRdb's table has in-frame clones only and misses some. There are under 200,000 clones in the sample; less than 90% occur only once, and roughly 11% lies in the top ten. The table lists this clone with a count of one. The specimen was peripheral blood. The chain carries TRBV28 and TRBJ2-7; 9 nucleotides align to TRBD2. The sequence derives from a woman aged 55-70 years with COVID-19, enrolled during active disease. The CDR3 DNA reads as TGTGCCAGCAGTCCGACCCCTAGCGGGGAGTTCCCCGAGCAGTACTTC. Translation gives CASSPTPSGEFPEQYF.